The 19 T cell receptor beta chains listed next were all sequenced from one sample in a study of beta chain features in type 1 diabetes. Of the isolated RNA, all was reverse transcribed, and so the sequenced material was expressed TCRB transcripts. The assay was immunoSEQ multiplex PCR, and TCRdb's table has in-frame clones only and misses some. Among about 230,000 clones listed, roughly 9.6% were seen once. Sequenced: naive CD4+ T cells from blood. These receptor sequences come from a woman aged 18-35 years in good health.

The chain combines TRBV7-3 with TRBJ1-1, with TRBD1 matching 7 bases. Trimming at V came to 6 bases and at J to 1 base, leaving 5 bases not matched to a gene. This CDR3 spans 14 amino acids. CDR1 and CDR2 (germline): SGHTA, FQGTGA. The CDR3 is CASRPGQANTEAFF. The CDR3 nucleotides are TGTGCCAGCAGACCCGGACAGGCGAACACTGAAGCTTTCTTT. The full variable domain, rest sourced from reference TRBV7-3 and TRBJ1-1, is GAGVSQTPSNKVTEKGKYVELRCDPISGHTALYWYRQSLGQGPEFLIYFQGTGAADDSGLPNDRFFAVRPEGSVSTLKIQRTERGDSAVYLCASRPGQANTEAFFGQGTRLTVV.

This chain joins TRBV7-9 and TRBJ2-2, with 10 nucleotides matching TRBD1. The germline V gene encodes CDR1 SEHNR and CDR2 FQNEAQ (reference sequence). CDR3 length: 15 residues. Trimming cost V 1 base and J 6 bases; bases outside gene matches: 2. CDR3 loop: CASSLGQGAAGELFF. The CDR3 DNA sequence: TGTGCCAGCAGCTTAGGACAGGGGGCGGCCGGGGAGCTGTTTTTT.

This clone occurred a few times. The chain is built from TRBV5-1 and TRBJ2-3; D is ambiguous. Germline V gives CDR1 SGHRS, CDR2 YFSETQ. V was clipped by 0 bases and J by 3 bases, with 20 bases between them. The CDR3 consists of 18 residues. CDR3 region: CASSLAESLELRTDTQYF. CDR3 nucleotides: TGCGCCAGCAGCTTGGCGGAAAGCCTTGAGCTCAGGACAGATACGCAGTATTTT.

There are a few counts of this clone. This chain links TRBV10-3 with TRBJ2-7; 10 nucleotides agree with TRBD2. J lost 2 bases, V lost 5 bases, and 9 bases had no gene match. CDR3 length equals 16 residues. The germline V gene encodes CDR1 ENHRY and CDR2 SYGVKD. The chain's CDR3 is CAISFTGTSETYEQYF. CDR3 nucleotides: TGTGCCATCAGTTTCACCGGGACTAGCGAAACCTACGAGCAGTACTTC.

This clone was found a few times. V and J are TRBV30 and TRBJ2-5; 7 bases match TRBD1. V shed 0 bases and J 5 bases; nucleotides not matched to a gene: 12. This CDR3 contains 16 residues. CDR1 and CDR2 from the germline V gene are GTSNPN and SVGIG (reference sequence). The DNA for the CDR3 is TGTGCCTGGAGTGTATTACCCACAGGGGCTTATGAGACCCAGTACTTC. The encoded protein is CAWSVLPTGAYETQYF.

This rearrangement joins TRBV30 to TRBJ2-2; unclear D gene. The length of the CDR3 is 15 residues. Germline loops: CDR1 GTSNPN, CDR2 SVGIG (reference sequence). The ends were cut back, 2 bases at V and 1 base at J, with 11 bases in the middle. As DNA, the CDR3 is TGTGCCTGGAGTACCGCACATCGGAACACCGGGGAGCTGTTTTTT. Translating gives CAWSTAHRNTGELFF.

CDR3 sequence (DNA): TGCGCCAGCAGCATAGACAGCTCCTACGAGCAGTACTTC. Protein product: CASSIDSSYEQYF. This rearrangement joins TRBV5-1 to TRBJ2-7; D perhaps matches TRBD1 (5 bases). The CDR3 has 13 amino acids. Germline V gene data show CDR1 as SGHRS and CDR2 as YFSETQ. Trimming removed 4 bases at V and 0 bases at J, with 8 bases between.

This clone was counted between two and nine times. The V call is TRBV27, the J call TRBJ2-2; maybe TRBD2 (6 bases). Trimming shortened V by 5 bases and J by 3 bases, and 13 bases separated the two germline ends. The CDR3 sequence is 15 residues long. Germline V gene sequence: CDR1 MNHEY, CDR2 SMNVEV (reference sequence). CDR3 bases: TGTGCCAGCAGTGGAGGGGCTAGTCACACCGGGGAGCTGTTTTTT. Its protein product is CASSGGASHTGELFF.

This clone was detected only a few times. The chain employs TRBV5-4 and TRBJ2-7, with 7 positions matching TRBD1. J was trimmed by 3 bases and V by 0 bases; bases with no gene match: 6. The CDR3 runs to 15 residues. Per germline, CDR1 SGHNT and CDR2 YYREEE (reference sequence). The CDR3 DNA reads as TGTGCCAGCAGCTTGGTGACAGGGCGCAACTACGAGCAGTACTTC. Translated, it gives CASSLVTGRNYEQYF.

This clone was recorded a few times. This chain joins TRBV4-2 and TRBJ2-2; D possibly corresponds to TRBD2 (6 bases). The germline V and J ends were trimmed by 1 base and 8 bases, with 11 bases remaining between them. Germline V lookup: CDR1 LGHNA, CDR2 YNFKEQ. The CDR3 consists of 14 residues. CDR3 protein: CASSQVRREGELFF. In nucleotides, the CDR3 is TGTGCCAGCAGCCAAGTCCGGCGGGAAGGGGAGCTGTTTTTT.

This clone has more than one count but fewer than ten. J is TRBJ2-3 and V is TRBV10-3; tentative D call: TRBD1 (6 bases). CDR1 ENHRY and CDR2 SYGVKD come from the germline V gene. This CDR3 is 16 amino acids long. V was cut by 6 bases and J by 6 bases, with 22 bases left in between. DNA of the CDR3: TGTGCCATCAGGAGAGGATCAGGGGCCCTCGAGGATACGCAGTATTTT. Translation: CAIRRGSGALEDTQYF.

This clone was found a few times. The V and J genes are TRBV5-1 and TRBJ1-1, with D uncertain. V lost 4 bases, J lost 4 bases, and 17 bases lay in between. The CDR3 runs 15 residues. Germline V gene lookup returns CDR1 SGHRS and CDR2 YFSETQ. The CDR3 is CASSPPRGAGTEAFF. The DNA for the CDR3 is TGCGCCAGCAGCCCCCCTCGCGGCGCGGGCACTGAAGCTTTCTTT.

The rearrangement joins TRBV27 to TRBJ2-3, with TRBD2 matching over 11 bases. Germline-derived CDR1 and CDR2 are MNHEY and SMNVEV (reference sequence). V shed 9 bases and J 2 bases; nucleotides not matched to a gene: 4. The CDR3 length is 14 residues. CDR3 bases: TGTGCCAGTGCGGGACTAGCGGACACAGATACGCAGTATTTT. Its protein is CASAGLADTDTQYF.

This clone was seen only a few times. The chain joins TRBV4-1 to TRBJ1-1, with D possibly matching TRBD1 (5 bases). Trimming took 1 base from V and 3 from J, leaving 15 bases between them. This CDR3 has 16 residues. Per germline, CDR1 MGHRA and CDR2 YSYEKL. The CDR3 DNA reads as TGCGCCAGCAGCCAAGGTCCCAGGGCAAGTTACACTGAAGCTTTCTTT. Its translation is CASSQGPRASYTEAFF.

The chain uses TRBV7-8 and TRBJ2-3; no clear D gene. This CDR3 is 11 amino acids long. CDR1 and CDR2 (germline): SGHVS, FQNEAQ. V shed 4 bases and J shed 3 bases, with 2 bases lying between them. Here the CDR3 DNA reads TGTGCCAGCAGCTCGACAGATACGCAGTATTTT. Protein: CASSSTDTQYF.

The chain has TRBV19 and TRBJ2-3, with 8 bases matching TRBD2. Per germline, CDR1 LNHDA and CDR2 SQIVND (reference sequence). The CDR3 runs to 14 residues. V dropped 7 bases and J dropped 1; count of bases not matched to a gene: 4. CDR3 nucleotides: TGTGCCAGTAAGGAACTAGCGGGCACAGATACGCAGTATTTT. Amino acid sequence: CASKELAGTDTQYF.

The CDR3 nucleotides read TGTGCCAGCAGCGACCCCAGATCCTACGAGCAGTACTTC. Amino acids: CASSDPRSYEQYF. This chain joins TRBV9 and TRBJ2-7; D is unclear. CDR3 length: 13 residues. The germline CDR1 and CDR2 sequences are SGDLS and YYNGEE. With 3 bases removed from V and 1 base from J, the gap between germline ends came to 8 bases.

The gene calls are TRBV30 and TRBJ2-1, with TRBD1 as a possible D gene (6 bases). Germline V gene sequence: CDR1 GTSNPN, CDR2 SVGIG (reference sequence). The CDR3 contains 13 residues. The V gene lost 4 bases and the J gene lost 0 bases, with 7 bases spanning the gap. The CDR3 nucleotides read TGTGCCTGGAAAGGGGGCTCCTACAATGAGCAGTTCTTC. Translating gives CAWKGGSYNEQFF. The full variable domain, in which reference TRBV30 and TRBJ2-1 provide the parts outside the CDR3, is SQTIHQWPATLVQPVGSPLSLECTVEGTSNPNLYWYRQAAGRGLQLLFYSVGIGQISSEVPQNLSASRPQDRQFILSSKKLLLSDSGFYLCAWKGGSYNEQFFGPGTRLTVL.

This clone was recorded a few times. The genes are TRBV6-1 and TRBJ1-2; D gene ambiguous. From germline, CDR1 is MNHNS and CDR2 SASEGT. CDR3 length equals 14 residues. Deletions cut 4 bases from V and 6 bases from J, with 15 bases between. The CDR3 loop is CASSGRGSLDGYTF. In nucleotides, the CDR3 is TGTGCCAGCAGTGGTAGAGGAAGTTTGGATGGCTACACCTTC.